Listed below are T cell receptor beta chains from one sample, sequenced in a study of T cell changes during pregnancy in multiple sclerosis. Method: immunoSEQ multiplex PCR; TCRdb's copy keeps in-frame clones and lacks some. The repertoire has about 40,000 clones, 85% to 95% of them found once; the top ten carry approximately 0.8%. Sequenced here: CD4+ T cells from peripheral blood mononuclear cells, sampled before pregnancy. The receptors here all came from a female donor with multiple sclerosis, enrolled in a pregnancy study. Both conserved end residues are part of each CDR3. A D gene is named only where the DNA matches it firmly. For some rows the clone size is stated as once, few or many, or as a class when expanded; others skip it.

D	V	size	J	DNA	CDR3
.	TRBV5-1	.	TRBJ1-1	TGCGCCAGCCAAGAACCCGGGGACACTGAAGCTTTCTTT	CASQEPGDTEAFF
.	TRBV7-2	.	TRBJ2-7	TGTGCCAGCAGCTTTACGGTCATTCGGGGCTACGAGCAGTACTTC	CASSFTVIRGYEQYF
.	TRBV11-1	.	TRBJ2-7	TGTGCCAGCGGCCGGGACAAAATCTCCTACGAGCAGTACTTC	CASGRDKISYEQYF
TRBD2	TRBV6-5	.	TRBJ2-1	TGTGCCAGCAGCCTAGCGGGACCCTACAATGAGCAGTTCTTC	CASSLAGPYNEQFF
.	TRBV25-1	.	TRBJ1-5	TGTGCCAGCAGTGGACCGGGACAATTGCAGCCCCAGCATTTT	CASSGPGQLQPQHF
.	TRBV5-4	once	TRBJ2-5	TGTGCCAGCAGCTTAGAACCCGGGGGATCAGAGACCCAGTACTTC	CASSLEPGGSETQYF
.	TRBV7-2	.	TRBJ2-2	TGTGCCAGCAGCTTATCGGTTTATGGGGAGCTGTTTTTT	CASSLSVYGELFF
TRBD1	TRBV5-1	.	TRBJ1-1	TGCGCCAGCAGCATCCGTCCGGGACAGGGGTCCCCTTCGAACACTGAAGCTTTCTTT	CASSIRPGQGSPSNTEAFF
TRBD2	TRBV9	.	TRBJ2-7	TGTGCCAGCAGCGCTACTAGCGGGACTCAAGAGCAGTACTTC	CASSATSGTQEQYF
.	TRBV5-1	.	TRBJ1-1	TGCGCCAGCAGCTTGGTCAGACAGAACATGAACACTGAAGCTTTCTTT	CASSLVRQNMNTEAFF
TRBD2	TRBV19	.	TRBJ2-3	TGTGCCAGTAGTTCCTTCTTCGCGGGAGGAGGAGATACGCAGTATTTT	CASSSFFAGGGDTQYF
TRBD2	TRBV15	.	TRBJ2-3	TGTGCCACCAGTTGGGACTACACAGATACGCAGTATTTT	CATSWDYTDTQYF
TRBD1	TRBV4-1	.	TRBJ1-1	TGCGCCAGCAGCCCGGGACAGTCGAACACTGAAGCTTTCTTT	CASSPGQSNTEAFF
.	TRBV11-1	.	TRBJ2-5	TGTGCCAGCAGCTTAGCGGTACCGGGAGTTGAGACCCAGTACTTC	CASSLAVPGVETQYF
TRBD1	TRBV6-5	.	TRBJ2-3	TGTGCCAGCTGGGGTCAGGGGGCCCCAGATACGCAGTATTTT	CASWGQGAPDTQYF
TRBD2	TRBV5-1	.	TRBJ2-3	TGCGCCAGCAGCTTGTCTGCTAGCGGGAGTGCAGATACGCAGTATTTT	CASSLSASGSADTQYF
TRBD1	TRBV19	.	TRBJ1-4	TGTGCCACTACAGGGGATGGGGATGAAAAACTGTTTTTT	CATTGDGDEKLFF
.	TRBV7-2	.	TRBJ1-5	TGTGCCAGCAGCTTAGATTTACAGCCCCAGCATTTT	CASSLDLQPQHF
.	TRBV10-2	.	TRBJ1-5	TGCGCCAGCAGTGAAGGGGGGCCCCAGCATTTT	CASSEGGPQHF
.	TRBV27	.	TRBJ1-2	TGTGCCAGCAGTTTTTTCCCGGGTCGGTATGGCTACACCTTC	CASSFFPGRYGYTF
.	TRBV18	.	TRBJ2-1	TGTGCCAGCTCACCATTAGGGGATGAGCAGTTCTTC	CASSPLGDEQFF
.	TRBV5-1	.	TRBJ2-3	TGCGCCAGCAGCTTGGGACAGATCACAGATACGCAGTATTTT	CASSLGQITDTQYF
TRBD1	TRBV5-6	.	TRBJ1-2	TGTGCCAGCAGCTTGAACAGGGGGGCGGGCTACACCTTC	CASSLNRGAGYTF
TRBD1	TRBV28	.	TRBJ1-4	TGTGCCAGCAGACTGGACAGGGGGCGGAATGAAAAACTGTTTTTT	CASRLDRGRNEKLFF
.	TRBV5-1	.	TRBJ2-6	TGCGCCAGCAGGTCCTACAGGGCAGCTGGGGCCAACGTCCTGACTTTC	CASRSYRAAGANVLTF
.	TRBV6-6	.	TRBJ1-1	TGTGCCAGCAGGGACGGGGGGGTTTATACTGAAGCTTTCTTT	CASRDGGVYTEAFF
.	TRBV19	few	TRBJ1-1	TGTGCCAGTGGCGGGGGCTCCTTGGGGAACACTGAAGCTTTCTTT	CASGGGSLGNTEAFF
.	TRBV21-1	.	TRBJ2-7	TGTGCCAGCAGCAAAGCTTGCATTTGCAACCCTAGCGGGAAGCCGCCCTACGAGCAGTACTTC	CASSKACICNPSGKPPYEQYF
.	TRBV29-1	.	TRBJ1-2	TGCAGCGCCCAGGTCCTGATAAACTATGGCTACACCTTC	CSAQVLINYGYTF
.	TRBV2	.	TRBJ2-1	TGTGCCAGCAGTGAAGCGTTAGAGCAGTTCTTC	CASSEALEQFF
.	TRBV5-1	.	TRBJ2-1	TGCGCCAGCAGCGCGACAGGAAAAGAAATATACAATGAGCAGTTCTTC	CASSATGKEIYNEQFF
.	TRBV21-1	.	TRBJ2-2	TGTGCCAGCAGGGGCCGGAGGGCGCGGGGGAACACCGGGGAGCTGTTTTTT	CASRGRRARGNTGELFF
.	TRBV19	.	TRBJ2-1	TGTGCCAGTAGTCCTAGCCGATACAATGAGCAGTTCTTC	CASSPSRYNEQFF
TRBD1	TRBV5-1	.	TRBJ1-2	TGCGCCAGCAGCTTGGCCGGGACAGGAAACTATGGCTACACCTTC	CASSLAGTGNYGYTF
.	TRBV7-2	once	TRBJ1-1	TGTGCCAGCAGCTTAGGGACAGAGAACACTGAAGCTTTCTTT	CASSLGTENTEAFF
.	TRBV6-6	.	TRBJ1-3	TGTGCCAGCAGTACCTTACACCCATCTGGAAACACCATATATTTT	CASSTLHPSGNTIYF
TRBD1	TRBV5-4	.	TRBJ2-2	TGTGCCAGCAGGTCAGGGGGGAACACCGGGGAGCTGTTTTTT	CASRSGGNTGELFF
TRBD2	TRBV28	.	TRBJ2-5	TGTGCCAGCAGGTTACCCGGAGCGGGAGTAGAGACCCAGTACTTC	CASRLPGAGVETQYF
.	TRBV7-8	.	TRBJ1-3	TGTGCCAGCAGCTTAGTGGACAGCCCTGGAAACACCATATATTTT	CASSLVDSPGNTIYF
.	TRBV2	.	TRBJ2-7	TGTGCCAGCACCTGGGGGGTAGGCGAGCAGTACTTC	CASTWGVGEQYF
TRBD1	TRBV2	.	TRBJ1-3	TGTGCCAGCTACCAGGGGGCCCCTTTCTCTGGAAACACCATATATTTT	CASYQGAPFSGNTIYF
TRBD1	TRBV6-5	.	TRBJ1-5	TGTGCCAGCAGTACGGGACAGGGGACAGGGCCCCAGCATTTT	CASSTGQGTGPQHF
.	TRBV25-1	.	TRBJ2-7	TGTGCCAGCAGTGAATGGGGCCAGGGTACCTACGAGCAGTACTTC	CASSEWGQGTYEQYF
TRBD1	TRBV6-1	.	TRBJ1-1	TGTGCCAGCAGTGTGGATCAGGGGGGCACTGAAGCTTTCTTT	CASSVDQGGTEAFF
TRBD1	TRBV28	once	TRBJ1-1	TGTGCCAGCAGCCCCCGACAGGGACTGATGGCTGAAGCTTTCTTT	CASSPRQGLMAEAFF
.	TRBV7-3	.	TRBJ2-7	TGTGCCAGCAGCTTAGCTGGACAGCTCCCCTACGAGCAGTACTTC	CASSLAGQLPYEQYF
.	TRBV5-6	.	TRBJ1-1	TGTGCCAGCAGCTTGGTGCAGGGGATGGCTGAAGCTTTCTTT	CASSLVQGMAEAFF